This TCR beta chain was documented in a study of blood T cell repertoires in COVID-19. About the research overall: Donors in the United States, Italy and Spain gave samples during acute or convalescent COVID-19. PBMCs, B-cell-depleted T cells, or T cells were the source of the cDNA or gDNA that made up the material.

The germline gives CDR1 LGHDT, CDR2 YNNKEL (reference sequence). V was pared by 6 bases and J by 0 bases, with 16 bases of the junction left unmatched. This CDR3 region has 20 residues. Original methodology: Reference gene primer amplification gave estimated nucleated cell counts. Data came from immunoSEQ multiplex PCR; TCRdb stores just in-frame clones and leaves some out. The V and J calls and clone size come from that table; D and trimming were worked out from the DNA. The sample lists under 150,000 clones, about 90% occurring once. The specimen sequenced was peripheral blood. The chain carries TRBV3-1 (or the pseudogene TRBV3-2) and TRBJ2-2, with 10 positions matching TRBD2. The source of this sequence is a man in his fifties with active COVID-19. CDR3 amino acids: CASRGKVLAGAFANTGELFF. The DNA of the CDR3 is TGTGCCAGCAGGGGCAAGGTCCTAGCGGGGGCCTTCGCGAACACCGGGGAGCTGTTTTTT.